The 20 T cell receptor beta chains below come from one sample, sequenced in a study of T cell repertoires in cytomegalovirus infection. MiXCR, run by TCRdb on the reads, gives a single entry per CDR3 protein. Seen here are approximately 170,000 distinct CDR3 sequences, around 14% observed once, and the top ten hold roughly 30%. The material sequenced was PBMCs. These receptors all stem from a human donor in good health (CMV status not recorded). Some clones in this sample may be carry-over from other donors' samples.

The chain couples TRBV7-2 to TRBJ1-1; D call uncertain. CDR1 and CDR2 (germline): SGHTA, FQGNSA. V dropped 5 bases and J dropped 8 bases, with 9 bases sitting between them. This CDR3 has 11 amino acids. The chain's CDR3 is CASSTREEAFF. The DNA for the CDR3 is TGTGCCAGCAGCACCCGAGAAGAAGCTTTCTTT.

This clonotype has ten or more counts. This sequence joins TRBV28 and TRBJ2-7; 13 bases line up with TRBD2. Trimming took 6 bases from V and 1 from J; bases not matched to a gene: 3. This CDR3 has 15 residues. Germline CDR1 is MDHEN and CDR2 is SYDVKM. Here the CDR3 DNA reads TGTGCCAGCAGACGGACTAGCGGGAGTTCCTACGAGCAGTACTTC. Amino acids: CASRRTSGSSYEQYF.

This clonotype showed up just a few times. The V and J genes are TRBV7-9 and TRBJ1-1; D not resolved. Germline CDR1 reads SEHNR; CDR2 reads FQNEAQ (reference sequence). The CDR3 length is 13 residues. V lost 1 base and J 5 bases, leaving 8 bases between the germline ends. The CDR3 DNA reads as TGTGCCAGCAGCTTAGGTGGGTGGACTGAAGCTTTCTTT. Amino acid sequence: CASSLGGWTEAFF.

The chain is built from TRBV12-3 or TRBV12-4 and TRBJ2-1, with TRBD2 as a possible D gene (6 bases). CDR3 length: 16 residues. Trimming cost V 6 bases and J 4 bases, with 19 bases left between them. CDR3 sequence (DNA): TGTGCCAGCAGCCTACAGCCGAGCGGGCGGTACAATGAGCAGTTCTTC. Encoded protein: CASSLQPSGRYNEQFF.

The CDR3 DNA reads TGTGCCAGCAGTTTTGGGGGGATCAATCAGCCCCAGCATTTT. Protein: CASSFGGINQPQHF. This rearrangement joins TRBV27 to TRBJ1-5, with D perhaps TRBD1 (5 bases). CDR1 is MNHEY and CDR2 is SMNVEV in the germline V gene (reference sequence). V lost 3 bases, J lost 3 bases, and 9 bases lay in between. CDR3 size: 14 residues.

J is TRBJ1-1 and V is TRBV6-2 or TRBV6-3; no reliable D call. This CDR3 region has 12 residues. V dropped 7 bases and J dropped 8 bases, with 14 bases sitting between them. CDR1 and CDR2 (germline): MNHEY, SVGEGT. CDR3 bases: TGTGCCAGCACCACCCGGACCCAAGAAGCTTTCTTT. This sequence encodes CASTTRTQEAFF.

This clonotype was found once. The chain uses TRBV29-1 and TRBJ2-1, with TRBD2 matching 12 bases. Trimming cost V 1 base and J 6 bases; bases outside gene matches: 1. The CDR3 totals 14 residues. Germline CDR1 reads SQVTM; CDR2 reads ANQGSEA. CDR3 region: CSVEASGRVNEQFF. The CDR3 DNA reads TGCAGCGTTGAAGCTAGCGGGAGGGTCAATGAGCAGTTCTTC.

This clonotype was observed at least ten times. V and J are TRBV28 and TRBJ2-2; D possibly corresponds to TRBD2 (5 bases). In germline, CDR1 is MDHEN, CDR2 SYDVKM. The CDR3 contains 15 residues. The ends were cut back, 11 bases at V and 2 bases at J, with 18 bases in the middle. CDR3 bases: TGTGCCCATCGAGAGGCCGGGGAAAACACCGGGGAGCTGTTTTTT. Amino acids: CAHREAGENTGELFF.

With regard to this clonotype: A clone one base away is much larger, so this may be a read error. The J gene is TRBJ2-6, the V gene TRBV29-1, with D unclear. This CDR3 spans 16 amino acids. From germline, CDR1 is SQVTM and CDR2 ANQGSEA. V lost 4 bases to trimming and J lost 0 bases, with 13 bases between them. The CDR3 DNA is TGCAGCGTTGGAGATCAATTGGGCTCTGGGGCCAACGTCCTGACTTTC. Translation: CSVGDQLGSGANVLTF.

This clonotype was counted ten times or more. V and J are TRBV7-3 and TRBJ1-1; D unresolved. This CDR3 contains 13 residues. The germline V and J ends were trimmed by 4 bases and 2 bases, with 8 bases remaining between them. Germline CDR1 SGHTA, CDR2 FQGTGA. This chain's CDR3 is CASSYAGNTEAFF. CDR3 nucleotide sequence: TGTGCCAGCAGCTATGCGGGTAACACTGAAGCTTTCTTT.

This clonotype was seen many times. This CDR3 reads CASSPISWGQGTYEQYF. For the CDR3, the DNA is TGTGCCAGCAGCCCAATATCCTGGGGACAGGGCACCTACGAGCAGTACTTC. The chain has TRBV7-2 and TRBJ2-7, with 9 bases aligning to TRBD1. The ends lost 5 bases at V and 2 bases at J; junction bases unmatched: 13. This CDR3 comprises 17 residues. The germline V gene has CDR1 SGHTA and CDR2 FQGNSA.

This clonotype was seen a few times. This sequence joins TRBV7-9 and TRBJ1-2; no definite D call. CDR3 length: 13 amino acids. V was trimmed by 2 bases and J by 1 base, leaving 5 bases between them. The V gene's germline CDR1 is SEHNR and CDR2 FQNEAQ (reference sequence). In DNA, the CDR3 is TGTGCCAGCAGCTTACTTGATAACTATGGCTACACCTTC. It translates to CASSLLDNYGYTF. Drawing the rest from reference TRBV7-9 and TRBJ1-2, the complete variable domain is DTGVSQNPRHKITKRGQNVTFRCDPISEHNRLYWYRQTLGQGPEFLTYFQNEAQLEKSRLLSDRFSAERPKGSFSTLEIQRTEQGDSAMYLCASSLLDNYGYTFGSGTRLTVV.

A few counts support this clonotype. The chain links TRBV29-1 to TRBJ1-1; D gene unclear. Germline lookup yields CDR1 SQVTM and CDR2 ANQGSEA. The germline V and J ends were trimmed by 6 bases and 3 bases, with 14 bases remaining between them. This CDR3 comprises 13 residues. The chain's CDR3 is CSVARRADTEAFF. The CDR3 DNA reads TGCAGCGTCGCCAGGAGGGCGGACACTGAAGCTTTCTTT.

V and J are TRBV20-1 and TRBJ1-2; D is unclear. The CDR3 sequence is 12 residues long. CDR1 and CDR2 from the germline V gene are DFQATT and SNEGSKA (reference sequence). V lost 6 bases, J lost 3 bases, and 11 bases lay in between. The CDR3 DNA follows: TGCAGTGCCATAGACGCAGACTATGGCTACACCTTC. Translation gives CSAIDADYGYTF.

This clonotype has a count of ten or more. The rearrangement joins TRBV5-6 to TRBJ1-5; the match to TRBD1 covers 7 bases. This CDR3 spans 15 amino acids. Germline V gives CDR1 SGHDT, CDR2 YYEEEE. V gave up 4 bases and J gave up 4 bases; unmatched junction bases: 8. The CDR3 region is CASSLSTGHNQPQHF. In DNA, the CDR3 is TGTGCCAGCAGCCTCTCGACAGGGCATAATCAGCCCCAGCATTTT.

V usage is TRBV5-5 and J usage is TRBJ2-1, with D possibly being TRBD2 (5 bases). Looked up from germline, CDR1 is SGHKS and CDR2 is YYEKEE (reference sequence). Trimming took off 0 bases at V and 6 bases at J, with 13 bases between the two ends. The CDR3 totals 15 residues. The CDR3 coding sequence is TGTGCCAGCAGCTTGGGGTTAGCGCTTGCCAATGAGCAGTTCTTC. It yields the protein CASSLGLALANEQFF.

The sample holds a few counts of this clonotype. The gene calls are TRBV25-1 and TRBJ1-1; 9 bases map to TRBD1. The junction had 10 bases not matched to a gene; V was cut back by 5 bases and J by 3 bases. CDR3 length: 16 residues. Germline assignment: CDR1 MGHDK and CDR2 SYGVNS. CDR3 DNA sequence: TGTGCCAGCAGTCCTCTCGACAGGGGGAAGTACACTGAAGCTTTCTTT. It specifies CASSPLDRGKYTEAFF.

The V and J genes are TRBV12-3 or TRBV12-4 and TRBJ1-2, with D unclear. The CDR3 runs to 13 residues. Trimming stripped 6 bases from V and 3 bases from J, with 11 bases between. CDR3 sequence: CASRPQVYYGYTF. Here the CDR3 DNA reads TGTGCCAGCAGACCCCAGGTTTACTATGGCTACACCTTC.

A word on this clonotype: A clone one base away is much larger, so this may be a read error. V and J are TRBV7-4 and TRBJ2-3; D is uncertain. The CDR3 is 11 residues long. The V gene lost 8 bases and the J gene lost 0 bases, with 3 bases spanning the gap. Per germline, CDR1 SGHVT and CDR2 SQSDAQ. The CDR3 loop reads CASPSTDTQYF. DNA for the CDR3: TGTGCCAGCCCTAGCACAGATACGCAGTATTTT.

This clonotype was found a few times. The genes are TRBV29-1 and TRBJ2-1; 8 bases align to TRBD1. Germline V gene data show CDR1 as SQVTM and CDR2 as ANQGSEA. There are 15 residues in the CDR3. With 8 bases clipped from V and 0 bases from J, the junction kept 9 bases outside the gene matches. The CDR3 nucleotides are TGCAGCCTTCAAGCAGGGGGCAGCTCCTACAATGAGCAGTTCTTC. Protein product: CSLQAGGSSYNEQFF.